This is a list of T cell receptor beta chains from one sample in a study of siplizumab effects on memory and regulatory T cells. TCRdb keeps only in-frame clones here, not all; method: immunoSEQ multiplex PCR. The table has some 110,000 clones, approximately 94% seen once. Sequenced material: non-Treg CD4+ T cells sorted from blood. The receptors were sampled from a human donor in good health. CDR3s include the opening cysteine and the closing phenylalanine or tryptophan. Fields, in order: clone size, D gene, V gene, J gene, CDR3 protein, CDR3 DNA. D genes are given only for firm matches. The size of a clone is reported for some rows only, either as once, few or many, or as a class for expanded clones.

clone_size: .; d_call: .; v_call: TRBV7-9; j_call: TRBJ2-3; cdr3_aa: CASPSPPSTDTQYF; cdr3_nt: TGTGCCAGCCCATCTCCCCCTAGCACAGATACGCAGTATTTT
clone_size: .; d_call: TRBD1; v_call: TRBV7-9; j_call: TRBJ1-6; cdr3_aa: CASSFLQGDDNSPLHF; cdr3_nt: TGTGCCAGCAGCTTCTTACAGGGGGATGATAATTCACCCCTCCACTTT
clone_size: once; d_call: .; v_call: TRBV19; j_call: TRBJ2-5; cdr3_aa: CASRFQETQYF; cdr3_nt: TGTGCCAGTAGGTTCCAAGAGACCCAGTACTTC
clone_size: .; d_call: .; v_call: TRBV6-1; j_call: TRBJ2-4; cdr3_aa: CASSEAAASSRDKNIQYF; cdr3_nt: TGTGCCAGCAGTGAAGCCGCGGCGTCCTCGCGGGACAAAAACATTCAGTACTTC
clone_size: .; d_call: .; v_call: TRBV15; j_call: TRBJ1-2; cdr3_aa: CATSRAIFDGYTF; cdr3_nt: TGTGCCACCAGCAGAGCGATATTCGATGGCTACACCTTC
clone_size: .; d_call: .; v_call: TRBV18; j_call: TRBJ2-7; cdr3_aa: CASSPPGARSYEQYF; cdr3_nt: TGTGCCAGCTCACCACCGGGGGCCCGATCCTACGAGCAGTACTTC
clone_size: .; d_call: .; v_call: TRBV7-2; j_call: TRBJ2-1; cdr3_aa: CASSPLDARYNEQFF; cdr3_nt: TGTGCCAGCAGCCCTCTAGACGCCCGGTACAATGAGCAGTTCTTC
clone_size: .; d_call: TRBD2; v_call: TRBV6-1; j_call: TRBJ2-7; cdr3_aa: CASSEGASGTYEQYF; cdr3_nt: TGTGCCAGCAGTGAAGGGGCTAGCGGGACCTACGAGCAGTACTTC
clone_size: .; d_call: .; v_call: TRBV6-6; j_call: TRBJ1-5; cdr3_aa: CASSPTITRAQHF; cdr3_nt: TGTGCCAGCAGCCCCACCATTACTAGAGCCCAGCATTTT
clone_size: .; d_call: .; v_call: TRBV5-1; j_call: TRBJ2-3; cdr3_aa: CASSFNGRWRGTDTQYF; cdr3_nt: TGCGCCAGCAGCTTTAATGGGCGTTGGAGGGGCACAGATACGCAGTATTTT
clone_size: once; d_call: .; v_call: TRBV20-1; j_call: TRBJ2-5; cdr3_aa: CSANQETQYF; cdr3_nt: TGCAGTGCAAACCAAGAGACCCAGTACTTC
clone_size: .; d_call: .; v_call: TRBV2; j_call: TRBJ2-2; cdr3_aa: CASTLDRINTGELFF; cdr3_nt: TGTGCCAGCACCTTGGACAGAATCAACACCGGGGAGCTGTTTTTT
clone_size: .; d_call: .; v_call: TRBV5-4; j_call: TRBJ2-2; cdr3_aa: CASSFVQNTGELFF; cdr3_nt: TGTGCCAGCAGCTTTGTACAGAACACCGGGGAGCTGTTTTTT
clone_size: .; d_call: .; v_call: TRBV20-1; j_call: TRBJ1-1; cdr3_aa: CSAPRVSEAFF; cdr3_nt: TGCAGTGCGCCCCGGGTTAGTGAAGCTTTCTTT
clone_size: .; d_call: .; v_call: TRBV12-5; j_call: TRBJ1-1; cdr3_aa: CASGLVHTAGTEAFF; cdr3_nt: TGTGCTAGTGGTTTGGTACACACGGCTGGCACTGAAGCTTTCTTT
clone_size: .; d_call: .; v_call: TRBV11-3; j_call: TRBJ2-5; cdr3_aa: CASSLGGAGETQYF; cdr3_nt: TGTGCCAGCAGCTTAGGGGGGGCCGGGGAGACCCAGTACTTC
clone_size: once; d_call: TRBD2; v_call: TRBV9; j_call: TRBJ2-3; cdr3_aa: CASSPRTRRSTDTQYF; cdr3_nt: TGTGCCAGCAGCCCCCGGACTAGAAGGAGCACAGATACGCAGTATTTT
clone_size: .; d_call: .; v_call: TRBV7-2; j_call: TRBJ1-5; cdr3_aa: CASSYEAEAHQPQHF; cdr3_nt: TGTGCCAGCAGCTACGAAGCGGAGGCCCATCAGCCCCAGCATTTT
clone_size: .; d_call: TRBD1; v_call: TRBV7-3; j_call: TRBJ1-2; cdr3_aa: CASSTDRESLDGYTF; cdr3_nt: TGTGCCAGCAGCACGGACAGGGAATCCTTAGATGGCTACACCTTC
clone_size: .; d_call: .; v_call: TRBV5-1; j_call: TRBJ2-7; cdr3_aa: CASQQTGSYEQYF; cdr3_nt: TGCGCCAGCCAACAGACAGGTTCCTACGAGCAGTACTTC
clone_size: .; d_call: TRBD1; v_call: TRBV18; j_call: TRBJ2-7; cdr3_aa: CASSPGTDWEQYF; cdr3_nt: TGTGCCAGCTCACCCGGGACAGACTGGGAGCAGTACTTC
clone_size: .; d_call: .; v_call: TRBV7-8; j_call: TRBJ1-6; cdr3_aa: CASSLGSRKGGGNSPLHF; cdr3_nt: TGTGCCAGCAGCTTAGGATCCCGGAAGGGAGGTGGGAATTCACCCCTCCACTTT
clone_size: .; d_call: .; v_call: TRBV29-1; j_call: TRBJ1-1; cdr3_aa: CSVSRRNTEAFF; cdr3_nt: TGCAGCGTATCCAGGAGGAACACTGAAGCTTTCTTT
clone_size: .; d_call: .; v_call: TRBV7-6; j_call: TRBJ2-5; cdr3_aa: CASSLVSAQQTQYF; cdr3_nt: TGTGCCAGCAGCTTAGTCTCAGCCCAACAGACCCAGTACTTC
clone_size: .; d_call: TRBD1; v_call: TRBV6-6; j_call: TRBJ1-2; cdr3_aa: CASSRTGLAYGYTF; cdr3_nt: TGTGCCAGCAGTAGGACAGGGCTTGCCTATGGCTACACCTTC
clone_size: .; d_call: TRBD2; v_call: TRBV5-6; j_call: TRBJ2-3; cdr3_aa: CASSVSGRATDTQYF; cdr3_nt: TGTGCCAGCAGCGTCAGCGGGAGGGCCACAGATACGCAGTATTTT
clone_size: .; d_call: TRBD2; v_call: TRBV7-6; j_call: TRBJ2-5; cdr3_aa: CASSLRLAGETQYF; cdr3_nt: TGTGCCAGCAGCTTACGACTAGCGGGAGAGACCCAGTACTTC
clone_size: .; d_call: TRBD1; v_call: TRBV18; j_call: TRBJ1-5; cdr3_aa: CASSPSPTGANQPQHF; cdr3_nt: TGTGCCAGCTCACCCTCACCGACAGGGGCAAATCAGCCCCAGCATTTT
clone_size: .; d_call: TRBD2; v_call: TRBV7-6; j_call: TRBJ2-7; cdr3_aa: CASSLALTSVTTYEQYF; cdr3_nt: TGTGCCAGCAGCTTAGCATTGACTAGCGTGACAACCTACGAGCAGTACTTC
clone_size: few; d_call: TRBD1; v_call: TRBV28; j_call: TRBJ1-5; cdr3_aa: CASSPGQNHQPQHF; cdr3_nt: TGTGCCAGCAGTCCGGGACAGAATCATCAGCCCCAGCATTTT
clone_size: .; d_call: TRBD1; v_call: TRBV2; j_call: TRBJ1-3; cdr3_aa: CASSTRTGFGNTIYF; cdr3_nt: TGTGCCAGCAGTACTAGGACAGGGTTCGGAAACACCATATATTTT
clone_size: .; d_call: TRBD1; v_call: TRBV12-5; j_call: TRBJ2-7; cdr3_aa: CASGTGTGGEQYF; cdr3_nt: TGTGCTAGTGGAACCGGGACAGGGGGCGAGCAGTACTTC
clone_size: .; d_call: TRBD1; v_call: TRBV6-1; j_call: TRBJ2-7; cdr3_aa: CASSEGTGRDYEQYF; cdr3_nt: TGTGCCAGCAGTGAGGGGACAGGGAGGGACTACGAGCAGTACTTC